These 25 T cell receptor beta chains were sequenced from one sample in a study of memory CD4+ T cells and cytomegalovirus serostatus. The sort gate was single viable CD3+CD4+CD8-CD45RO+ cells for memory CD4+ T cells. TCRdb's table, derived via immunoSEQ multiplex PCR, lists solely in-frame clones and lacks some. The sample includes about 41,000 clones, roughly 83% of them seen just once. The sequenced sample was memory CD4+ T cells from blood. The receptors originated from an adult in good health and CMV-seronegative.

A word on this clone: Other DNA sequences in the sample encode the same CDR3. CDR3 amino acids: CASSSPFSPLHF. CDR3 bases: TGTGCCAGCAGCTCACCCTTTTCACCCCTCCACTTT. The chain carries TRBV11-2 and TRBJ1-6; D not certain. V lost 4 bases to trimming and J lost 9 bases, with 7 bases between them. The CDR3 covers 12 residues. CDR1 SGHAT and CDR2 FQNNGV come from the germline V gene.

The chain combines TRBV7-9 with TRBJ1-1, with a weak D call TRBD1 (5 bases). Deletions cut 5 bases from V and 4 bases from J, with 11 bases between. The germline V gene has CDR1 SEHNR and CDR2 FQNEAQ (reference sequence). The CDR3 has 13 residues. The CDR3, as DNA: TGTGCCAGCAGCGACAGACGGAGCACTGAAGCTTTCTTT. It yields the protein CASSDRRSTEAFF.

The genes are TRBV7-2 and TRBJ1-4; no definite D call. In germline, CDR1 is SGHTA, CDR2 FQGNSA. This CDR3 has 14 residues. The ends were cut back, 2 bases at V and 1 base at J, with 5 bases in the middle. The CDR3 bases are TGTGCCAGCAGCTTATCTGGAACTAATGAAAAACTGTTTTTT. This encodes CASSLSGTNEKLFF.

By share, this clone ranks as medium-sized. The V gene is TRBV2, the J gene TRBJ2-4; weak D call: TRBD1 (6 bases). The CDR3 totals 14 residues. Trimming removed 5 bases from V and 2 bases from J, with 10 bases in between. Germline values: CDR1 SNHLY, CDR2 FYNNEI. The CDR3 is CASSRDTSKNIQYF. The CDR3 DNA sequence: TGTGCCAGCAGTCGGGACACGTCCAAAAACATTCAGTACTTC.

This chain links TRBV4-1 with TRBJ1-3; a possible D gene is TRBD1 (6 bases). The CDR3 covers 17 residues. Trimming pared 3 bases from V and 2 bases from J, leaving 17 bases between. CDR1 and CDR2 from the germline V gene are MGHRA and YSYEKL. The CDR3 loop reads CASSHLQGRTPGNTIYF. CDR3 in DNA: TGCGCCAGCAGCCATCTCCAGGGGCGCACGCCTGGAAACACCATATATTTT.

J is TRBJ1-4 and V is TRBV2, with 7 bases matching TRBD1. The V segment lost 0 bases and the J segment 7 bases; nucleotides outside the gene matches: 5. Germline CDR1 SNHLY, CDR2 FYNNEI. This CDR3 is 15 amino acids long. CDR3: CASSEATGIGEKLFF. The DNA of the CDR3 is TGTGCCAGCAGTGAAGCGACAGGGATCGGTGAAAAACTGTTTTTT.

The chain links TRBV9 to TRBJ1-2; 9 bases align to TRBD1. The CDR3 has 16 residues. CDR1 is SGDLS, CDR2 YYNGEE, per germline. V shed 0 bases and J 0 bases; nucleotides not matched to a gene: 3. The CDR3 DNA reads TGTGCCAGCAGCGTAGAGTGGACAGGGGCTAACTATGGCTACACCTTC. Its translation: CASSVEWTGANYGYTF.

This chain uses TRBV7-6 with TRBJ1-6; D gene ambiguous. The germline gives CDR1 SGHVS, CDR2 FNYEAQ. The V and J ends lost 10 bases and 0 bases respectively, with 10 bases between them. CDR3 length: 14 residues. This chain's CDR3 is CATAASSYNSPLHF. The CDR3, as DNA: TGTGCCACCGCGGCCAGCTCCTATAATTCACCCCTCCACTTT.

This clone was seen only a few times. This chain links TRBV7-3 with TRBJ1-3; a possible D gene is TRBD1 (6 bases). Trimming took 2 bases from V and 2 from J, leaving 7 bases between them. The germline gives CDR1 SGHTA, CDR2 FQGTGA. The CDR3 covers 14 residues. CDR3 in amino acids: CASSLSGAGNTIYF. Here the CDR3 DNA reads TGTGCCAGCAGCTTATCAGGGGCTGGAAACACCATATATTTT.

This chain uses TRBV19 with TRBJ2-6; 12 bases line up with TRBD1. After removal of 6 bases from V and 4 bases from J, the junction contained 7 bases not matched to a gene. This CDR3 comprises 17 residues. In germline, CDR1 is LNHDA, CDR2 SQIVND (reference sequence). As DNA, the CDR3 is TGTGCCAGTAGCCCTGGGACAGGGGGCGCCGGGGCCAACGTCCTGACTTTC. Amino acid sequence: CASSPGTGGAGANVLTF.

The J gene is TRBJ2-3, the V gene TRBV5-4; D gene uncertain. With 4 bases removed from V and 2 bases from J, the gap between germline ends came to 14 bases. The CDR3 sequence is 15 residues long. Germline V gene data show CDR1 as SGHNT and CDR2 as YYREEE (reference sequence). The CDR3 protein is CASSPFFTPTDTQYF. The CDR3 DNA is TGTGCCAGCAGCCCGTTTTTCACACCCACAGATACGCAGTATTTT.

This clone came up once. The chain has TRBV11-3 and TRBJ1-1; no firm D call. Between the trimmed V and J ends, which lost 0 bases and 4 bases, there was a span of 12 bases. Germline V gene lookup returns CDR1 SGHNT and CDR2 YENEEA. The CDR3 covers 15 residues. The CDR3 DNA reads TGTGCCAGCAGCTTAGATTTATGGTTGACCACTGAAGCTTTCTTT. Its translation is CASSLDLWLTTEAFF.

The J gene is TRBJ1-4, the V gene TRBV27; TRBD1 agrees at 9 bases. This CDR3 comprises 16 residues. V gave up 5 bases and J gave up 3 bases; unmatched junction bases: 7. Germline V gene sequence: CDR1 MNHEY, CDR2 SMNVEV (reference sequence). CDR3 DNA sequence: TGTGCCAGCAGTCCACAGGGGGCGGTAGCTAATGAAAAACTGTTTTTT. Amino acids: CASSPQGAVANEKLFF.

This clone is medium-sized (0.01 to 0.1%). V gene TRBV6-5 combines with J gene TRBJ1-1; D ambiguous. Germline-derived CDR1 and CDR2 are MNHEY and SVGAGI. Between the trimmed V and J ends, which lost 8 bases and 5 bases, there was a span of 12 bases. The CDR3 consists of 12 residues. The CDR3 protein is CASSGPGTEAFF. DNA of the CDR3: TGTGCCAGCTCGGGTCCGGGGACTGAAGCTTTCTTT.

The chain carries TRBV2 and TRBJ2-3; TRBD1 might be the D (6 bases). V lost 10 bases and J lost 4, with 12 bases in between. The CDR3 length is 12 residues. Per germline, CDR1 SNHLY and CDR2 FYNNEI. CDR3 DNA: TGTGCCACCAGCGGACAGCCAGATACGCAGTATTTT. Translating it yields CATSGQPDTQYF.

This clone was counted only a few times. This chain connects TRBV6-6 to TRBJ2-5, with D possibly TRBD1 on 6 matching bases. The germline CDR1 and CDR2 sequences are MNHNY and SVGAGI (reference sequence). This CDR3 is 14 amino acids long. The V gene lost 2 bases and the J gene lost 0 bases, with 7 bases spanning the gap. The CDR3 coding sequence is TGTGCCAGCAGTTACGGACAGTACCAAGAGACCCAGTACTTC. Translating it yields CASSYGQYQETQYF.

The chain uses TRBV21-1 and TRBJ1-2; TRBD1 is taken as the D call from the table, unchecked against the DNA. TRBV21-1 is annotated as a pseudogene. The CDR3 covers 13 residues. The CDR3 spells CARPGTDAYGYTF. The CDR3 region has the DNA TGTGCCCGCCCAGGCACAGATGCTTATGGCTACACCTTC.

This clone was observed a handful of times. The chain recombines TRBV5-4 with TRBJ2-1; D is unresolved. Germline V gene data show CDR1 as SGHNT and CDR2 as YYREEE (reference sequence). The CDR3 is 11 residues long. V was shortened by 1 base and J by 5 bases, with 1 base between the two germline ends. CDR3 in DNA: TGTGCCAGCAGCTTGAACAATGAGCAGTTCTTC. It translates to CASSLNNEQFF.

The chain uses TRBV9 and TRBJ2-7, with 12 nucleotides matching TRBD2. V trimming: 3 bases; J trimming: 6 bases; junction bases outside the gene matches: 1. The CDR3 length is 13 residues. Germline V lookup: CDR1 SGDLS, CDR2 YYNGEE. Here the CDR3 DNA reads TGTGCCAGCAGCGAGACTAGCGGGGGCGAGCAGTACTTC. This encodes CASSETSGGEQYF. Together with reference TRBV9 and TRBJ2-7, the CDR3 gives the full variable domain: DSGVTQTPKHLITATGQRVTLRCSPRSGDLSVYWYQQSLDQGLQFLIQYYNGEERAKGNILERFSAQQFPDLHSELNLSSLELGDSALYFCASSETSGGEQYFGPGTRLTVT.

This clone was recorded a few times. This rearrangement joins TRBV12-5 to TRBJ2-7; TRBD1 matches at 8 bases. The length of the CDR3 is 12 residues. Germline V CDR1 and CDR2: LGHNT, FRNRAP. The trim removed 6 bases at V and 6 bases at J, leaving 4 bases unmatched. CDR3 sequence reads: CASGTGELEQYF. CDR3 DNA: TGTGCTAGTGGGACAGGGGAACTCGAGCAGTACTTC.

The chain joins TRBV7-8 to TRBJ2-1; D gene uncertain. Germline V gives CDR1 SGHVS, CDR2 FQNEAQ. The CDR3 consists of 11 residues. V was clipped by 3 bases and J by 8 bases, with 5 bases between them. The CDR3 DNA is TGTGCCAGCAGCTTTATCGATGAGCAGTTCTTC. As protein: CASSFIDEQFF.

The chain links TRBV6-1 to TRBJ1-2, with D uncertain. V lost 8 bases and J lost 6, with 13 bases in between. This CDR3 has 12 amino acids. The germline CDR1 and CDR2 sequences are MNHNS and SASEGT. The CDR3 nucleotides are TGTGCCAGCTATGACATTGGTAATGGCTACACCTTC. Amino acids: CASYDIGNGYTF.

V is TRBV6-8 and J is TRBJ1-1; a weak D match, TRBD1 (5 bases). V lost 2 bases and J lost 1, with 20 bases in between. Germline lookup yields CDR1 MNHGY and CDR2 SAAAGT. The CDR3 is 18 residues long. Written as DNA, the CDR3 is TGTGCCAGCAGTTACCGCACTGGGACGGAAATGGGGAACACTGAAGCTTTCTTT. It yields the protein CASSYRTGTEMGNTEAFF.

V gene TRBV5-6 combines with J gene TRBJ2-7; no firm D call. V was trimmed by 6 bases and J by 3 bases, leaving 16 bases between them. This CDR3 region has 14 residues. Germline loops: CDR1 SGHDT, CDR2 YYEEEE. The chain's CDR3 is CASNRLNENYEQYF. In DNA form, the CDR3 reads TGTGCCAGCAACCGCTTGAATGAAAACTACGAGCAGTACTTC.

V gene TRBV5-4 combines with J gene TRBJ2-6, with D unresolved. Germline CDR1 is SGHNT and CDR2 is YYREEE (reference sequence). CDR3 length: 15 residues. Trimming removed 3 bases from V and 0 bases from J, with 7 bases in between. The DNA for the CDR3 is TGTGCCAGCAGCTCGCCAAACTCTGGGGCCAACGTCCTGACTTTC. It is translated as CASSSPNSGANVLTF.